A selection of T cell receptor beta chains follows, all from one sample in a study of siplizumab effects on memory and regulatory T cells. Profiling relied on immunoSEQ multiplex PCR, and the TCRdb table lists in-frame clones only, not all of them. The sample contains 50,000 to 75,000 clones, about 80% of which appear only once. The sample comprised memory CD4+ T cells sorted from blood. These receptors were collected from a human donor in good health. The CDR3 runs from the conserved cysteine through the conserved F or W. The order of the fields is V gene, D gene, J gene, CDR3 protein. A D gene is named only where the DNA matches it firmly.

TRBV19	TRBD2	TRBJ2-3	CASSWQRGGTDTQYF
TRBV7-7	-	TRBJ2-7	CASSPSYSDYEQYF
TRBV5-8	-	TRBJ1-1	CASSFSWGAKAEAFF
TRBV2	-	TRBJ1-4	CASSGGVFNEKLFF
TRBV9	-	TRBJ1-1	CASRPGGLGNTEAFF
TRBV6-1	TRBD1	TRBJ2-7	CASTKAGQGTYEQYF
TRBV11-3	-	TRBJ2-2	CASSQLTSNTGELFF
TRBV14	TRBD1	TRBJ2-5	CASSRGDRGLQETQYF
TRBV29-1	-	TRBJ2-5	CSASQETQYF
TRBV30	-	TRBJ2-5	CAWSGIAVYQKTQYF
TRBV7-2	-	TRBJ1-3	CASNLNSGNTIYF
TRBV18	TRBD1	TRBJ1-6	CASSPLGQGTGAYNSPLHF
TRBV9	TRBD2	TRBJ2-2	CASSVGVAGVTGELFF
TRBV7-2	TRBD1	TRBJ2-3	CASSFGQGADTQYF
TRBV18	TRBD2	TRBJ2-2	CASSHTGLAYLAGELFF
TRBV19	TRBD1	TRBJ2-1	CASTRDRGGNEQFF
TRBV5-3	-	TRBJ1-5	CARSPSPNQPQHF
TRBV4-2	-	TRBJ1-1	CASSQGDGNTEAFF
TRBV27	TRBD1	TRBJ2-7	CASRFQQGGRYEQYF
TRBV19	TRBD2	TRBJ2-1	CASSISSGGAHEQFF